This TCR beta chain emerged from a study of T cells in tuberculosis. Study observations and caveats: The stringent gate may have excluded weak CD1B-GMM tetramer binders.

Chain pairing is unknown; alpha and beta were sequenced separately. Libraries were prepared by immunoSEQ multiplex PCR; TCRdb keeps only in-frame clonotypes and omits some of them. The sample lists 80,000 to 90,000 clones; approximately 91% were seen once. The germline V gene encodes CDR1 SGHVS and CDR2 FNYEAQ. This CDR3 comprises 12 residues. V lost 4 bases and J lost 7, with 10 bases in between. Thawed, overnight-rested PBMC were stained with GMM-loaded CD1B tetramer, viability dye and anti-CD3, then sorted. CD1B tetramers were loaded with Rhodococcus equi-derived C32 glucose monomycolate. Tetramer-negative cells, roughly 100,000 per donor, were also sorted.

Sequencing was performed on CD1b-GMM tetramer-negative cells sorted from PBMCs. This clonotype originated in an adult woman with latent tuberculosis. The gene calls are TRBV7-6 and TRBJ2-5, with D tentatively TRBD1 (5 bases). The CDR3 DNA reads TGTGCCAGCAGCTCCGACAGCCCGACCCAGTACTTC. As protein: CASSSDSPTQYF.